These 15 T cell receptor beta chains came from one sample sequenced in a study of cytomegalovirus exposure and HLA in healthy donors (dated by TCRdb to about 2017). Libraries were prepared through the immunoSEQ multiplex PCR assay. For the multiplex PCR, a mixture combining 60 forward primers for TCR Vbeta segments and 13 reverse primers for TCR Jbeta segments was used. Held by TCRdb, this immuneACCESS table contains in-frame sequences only and omits some clones. Under half of the omission traces to an unresolved V gene where checked; the cause of the rest is unknown. The sample data list roughly 110,000 clones, and 60% to 80% of these were observed just once. The ten largest clones take up 2% to 3% of the sample. Sequenced input: PBMCs. Receptors were obtained from a young man in good health and CMV-seronegative.

The rearrangement joins TRBV18 to TRBJ2-7; the D gene is possibly TRBD2 (6 bases). Germline CDR1 reads KGHSH; CDR2 reads LQKENI. Trimming pared 3 bases from V and 4 bases from J, leaving 16 bases between. The CDR3 is 15 residues long. This CDR3 is CASSPLPGTVYEQYF. As DNA, the CDR3 is TGTGCCAGCTCACCCCTACCCGGGACTGTATACGAGCAGTACTTC.

J is TRBJ1-2 and V is TRBV9; tentative D call: TRBD1 (6 bases). Trimming shortened V by 3 bases and J by 7 bases, and 10 bases separated the two germline ends. The CDR3 sequence is 12 residues long. Germline V gene data show CDR1 as SGDLS and CDR2 as YYNGEE. The CDR3 sequence: CASSAQGFGYTF. The CDR3 nucleotides are TGTGCCAGCAGCGCTCAGGGGTTTGGCTACACCTTC.

V is TRBV15 and J is TRBJ1-2; TRBD1 is a possible D gene (5 bases). Trimming left V 3 bases short and J 3 bases short, with 11 bases between. CDR1 and CDR2 (germline): LNHNV, YYDKDF (reference sequence). The CDR3 covers 14 residues. CDR3 in DNA: TGTGCCACCAGCAGGGCTTCGGGGGACTATGGCTACACCTTC. Amino acid sequence: CATSRASGDYGYTF.

V gene TRBV4-3 combines with J gene TRBJ1-1, with a tentative D call TRBD1 (5 bases). In germline, CDR1 is LGHNA, CDR2 YSLEER. The ends were cut back, 0 bases at V and 6 bases at J, with 11 bases in the middle. The CDR3 is made up of 14 amino acids. The CDR3 reads CASSQDRRGPEAFF. The CDR3 coding sequence is TGCGCCAGCAGCCAAGACCGGCGGGGCCCTGAAGCTTTCTTT.

The rearrangement links TRBV15 to TRBJ1-1; a possible D gene is TRBD1 (6 bases). The CDR3 extends over 15 amino acids. CDR1 is LNHNV, CDR2 YYDKDF, per germline (reference sequence). Between the trimmed V and J ends, which lost 3 bases and 4 bases, there was a span of 15 bases. CDR3 in DNA: TGTGCCACCAGCAGCCTAGGGCAGGGGATCACTGAAGCTTTCTTT. Translating it yields CATSSLGQGITEAFF.

J is TRBJ2-3 and V is TRBV7-9; TRBD2 matches at 7 bases. Germline-derived CDR1 and CDR2 are SEHNR and FQNEAQ (reference sequence). J lost 8 bases, V lost 8 bases, and 1 base had no gene match. The CDR3 consists of 10 residues. The CDR3 spells CASGGGTQYF. The CDR3 region has the DNA TGTGCCAGCGGGGGGGGTACGCAGTATTTT. Looking up the rest from reference TRBV7-9 and TRBJ2-3 gives the full variable domain: DTGVSQNPRHKITKRGQNVTFRCDPISEHNRLYWYRQTLGQGPEFLTYFQNEAQLEKSRLLSDRFSAERPKGSFSTLEIQRTEQGDSAMYLCASGGGTQYFGPGTRLTVL.

This clone appeared many times. Other DNA sequences in the sample encode the same CDR3. The chain couples TRBV5-1 to TRBJ1-1; 9 positions agree with TRBD1. The junction had 4 bases not matched to a gene; V was cut back by 0 bases and J by 1 base. From germline, CDR1 is SGHRS and CDR2 YFSETQ. CDR3 length equals 16 residues. CDR3 residues: CASSLDRGLANTEAFF. The CDR3 coding sequence is TGCGCCAGCAGCTTGGACAGGGGGCTGGCGAACACTGAAGCTTTCTTT.

The chain joins TRBV20-1 to TRBJ2-5, with D maybe TRBD2 (5 bases). This CDR3 contains 11 residues. The V end lost 4 bases, the J end lost 5 bases, and 8 bases lay between the germline ends. Germline V gives CDR1 DFQATT, CDR2 SNEGSKA (reference sequence). This CDR3 is CSAKPGETQYF. As DNA, the CDR3 is TGCAGTGCTAAGCCGGGGGAGACCCAGTACTTC.

The rearrangement joins TRBV10-2 to TRBJ1-6; 9 nucleotides match TRBD1. This CDR3 region has 17 residues. The germline CDR1 and CDR2 sequences are WSHSY and SAAADI. V dropped 5 bases and J dropped 2; count of bases not matched to a gene: 7. DNA for the CDR3: TGCGCCAGCAGTAAGCCGGGACAGGGAGCCTATAATTCACCCCTCCACTTT. Its protein product is CASSKPGQGAYNSPLHF.

The V call is TRBV4-2, the J call TRBJ2-7, with TRBD1 identical over 8 bases. CDR1 is LGHNA and CDR2 is YNFKEQ in the germline V gene. The CDR3 totals 18 residues. Germline trimming cut 1 base from V and 6 bases from J; bases unmatched to any gene: 17. Written as DNA, the CDR3 is TGTGCCAGCAGCCAAGGCATTTCGGGACAGGAGATAAAAAGCGAGCAGTACTTC. Protein product: CASSQGISGQEIKSEQYF.

This clone showed up just once. This chain uses TRBV29-1 with TRBJ1-2; no reliable D call. V lost 1 base to trimming and J lost 5 bases, with 5 bases between them. This CDR3 contains 11 residues. CDR1 SQVTM and CDR2 ANQGSEA come from the germline V gene. CDR3 amino acids: CSVEGPYGYTF. CDR3 DNA sequence: TGCAGCGTTGAAGGTCCTTATGGCTACACCTTC.

Comment on this clone: The junction shows a germline mismatch at one end, possibly a read error. This chain connects TRBV29-1 to TRBJ1-2; the match to TRBD1 covers 7 bases. In germline, CDR1 is SQVTM, CDR2 ANQGSEA. The CDR3 is 15 residues long. CDR3 sequence: CSVVTGSFLDYGYPF. In DNA, the CDR3 is TGCAGCGTTGTGACAGGGTCGTTTTTGGACTATGGCTACCCCTTC. Supplemented by reference TRBV29-1 and TRBJ1-2, the full variable domain reads SAVISQKPSRDICQRGTSLTIQCQVDSQVTMMFWYRQQPGQSLTLIATANQGSEATYESGFVIDKFPISRPNLTFSTLTVSNMSPEDSSIYLCSVVTGSFLDYGYPFGSGTRLTVV.

This clone was observed at least ten times. The chain recombines TRBV6-4 with TRBJ2-1; 7 positions match TRBD2. The CDR3 contains 14 residues. The V gene's germline CDR1 is MRHNA and CDR2 SNTAGT. Trimming cost V 2 bases and J 2 bases; bases outside gene matches: 0. CDR3 in amino acids: CASSDGGAYNEQFF. CDR3 bases: TGTGCCAGCAGTGACGGGGGGGCCTACAATGAGCAGTTCTTC.

The chain is built from TRBV6-5 and TRBJ2-5; 7 bases are shared with TRBD2. The length of the CDR3 is 15 residues. Germline CDR1 is MNHEY and CDR2 is SVGAGI. V lost 7 bases and J lost 0; bases outside the gene matches: 8. The DNA of the CDR3 is TGTGCCAGCACCTCTAGCGGAACAAACCAAGAGACCCAGTACTTC. Residues: CASTSSGTNQETQYF.

As concerns this clone: At one end the junction does not follow the germline gene, possibly because of a read error. Other DNA variants within this sample encode the same CDR3. The V call is TRBV5-6, the J call TRBJ1-2, with D hard to call. The CDR3 is 13 amino acids. Germline values: CDR1 SGHDT, CDR2 YYEEEE. The CDR3 DNA reads TGTGCCAGCAGTTTGGCCGGGTCCTATGGCTACACCTTC. Translation gives CASSLAGSYGYTF.